The 32 T cell receptor gamma chains reported below all come from one sample, sequenced in a study of γδ T cells in repeated Plasmodium falciparum infection. TCRdb processed the multiplex PCR reads again with the CATT caller. In the table there are 27,000 or so gamma-chain clones, 1.4% of which are singletons. Flow sorting of PBMC yielded separate Vgamma9/Vdelta2+ and Vdelta2-negative gammadelta T cell populations for bulk repertoire analysis. Specimen: gamma-delta T cells from blood. The receptors come from a pool of human donors (malaria-infected and uninfected, not separated).

This clone was detected many times. This chain joins TRGV9 and TRGJ1 or TRGJ2. The J gene, missing from TCRdb, was assigned here through DNA to germline matching. V gave up 2 bases and J gave up 12 bases; unmatched junction bases: 13. The length of the CDR3 is 13 residues. Germline V gives CDR1 GITISATS, CDR2 ISYDGTV (reference sequence). CDR3 in DNA: TGTGCCTTGTGGGAGGCCTGCAGATGGGGGAAACTCTTT. It specifies CALWEACRWGKLF.

This clone has a handful of counts. A read error is likely here: a far larger clone is one base away. The V and J genes are TRGV9 and TRGJ1 or TRGJ2. TCRdb carries no J gene annotation; the J gene was assigned here by matching the DNA with germline. CDR3 length equals 10 residues. CDR1 is GITISATS and CDR2 is ISYDGTV in the germline V gene (reference sequence). CDR3 bases: TGTGCCTTATGGGAGGTGCGGAAACTCTTT. Translation gives CALWEVRKLF.

For this clone: This DNA translates differently at residue 3 from the TCRdb protein, which is that of a much larger clone; a read error is likely, and the protein shown is the DNA's own translation. The rearrangement links TRGV8 to TRGJ1 or TRGJ2. The CDR3 has 13 amino acids. Germline V gene lookup returns CDR1 VENAVY and CDR2 YDSYNSRV. CDR3 nucleotide sequence: TGTGCCCCCTGGGATAGCGCTTATTATAAGAAACTCTTT. It codes for CAPWDSAYYKKLF.

A note on this clone: The amino acid sequence in TCRdb belongs to a much larger clone and departs from this DNA's translation at residues 9 and 10, likely a sequencing read error; the sequence shown is translated from the DNA. V is TRGV9 and J is TRGJ1 or TRGJ2. Here the J gene came from matching the DNA to germline, since TCRdb omits it. Per the germline V gene, CDR1 is GITISATS and CDR2 is ISYDGTV (reference sequence). V gave up 0 bases and J gave up 11 bases; unmatched junction bases: 10. This CDR3 has 13 residues. The CDR3 protein is CALWEVRFDEKLF. CDR3 DNA sequence: TGTGCCTTGTGGGAGGTGCGGTTCGATGAGAAACTCTTT.

As concerns this clone: Given a far larger clone just one base away, this is likely a sequencing read error. Other nucleotide sequences in the sample specify the same CDR3. The V gene is TRGV9, the J gene TRGJ1 or TRGJ2. The germline CDR1 and CDR2 sequences are GITISATS and ISYDGTV (reference sequence). The ends lost 3 bases at V and 10 bases at J; junction bases unmatched: 9. The CDR3 is made up of 12 amino acids. CDR3 amino acids: CALWERLLKKLF. Here the CDR3 DNA reads TGTGCCTTGTGGGAGAGACTTCTCAAGAAACTCTTT.

This clone has only a few counts. TCRdb's protein for this DNA is that of a much larger clone and differs from the translation at residue 13, likely a read error; the protein shown is the DNA translation. V gene TRGV9 combines with J gene TRGJ1 or TRGJ2. The J gene is not listed in TCRdb, so it was assigned here from a DNA match to germline. The CDR3 runs to 18 residues. Germline CDR1 is GITISATS and CDR2 is ISYDGTV (reference sequence). Here the CDR3 reads CALWEVSQGLSNHYKKLF. In nucleotides, the CDR3 is TGTGCCTTGTGGGAGGTATCCCAAGGGCTATCGAATCATTATAAGAAACTCTTT.

This clone has a handful of counts. The mismatch at residue 11 between this DNA's translation and the TCRdb protein of a much larger clone likely reflects a read error; the protein shown is translated from the DNA. The chain employs TRGV8 and TRGJP2. The germline V gene has CDR1 VENAVY and CDR2 YDSYNSRV. This CDR3 spans 13 amino acids. This CDR3 reads CATWVCSDWIETF. As DNA, the CDR3 is TGTGCCACCTGGGTCTGTAGTGATTGGATCGAGACGTTT.

This clone was counted many times. The protein held in TCRdb is that of a much larger clone and does not match this DNA's translation at residue 9, likely because of a read error; the protein shown is translated from the DNA. This chain joins TRGV2 and TRGJP1. This CDR3 is built from 13 residues. Germline V lookup: CDR1 EGSNGY, CDR2 YDSYNSKV. CDR3 in amino acids: CATWDLFGRFKIF. CDR3 nucleotide sequence: TGTGCCACCTGGGACCTCTTTGGTCGGTTCAAGATATTT.

This clone was recorded many times. The protein held in TCRdb is that of a much larger clone and does not match this DNA's translation at residue 3, likely because of a read error; the protein shown is translated from the DNA. This chain connects TRGV9 to TRGJ1 or TRGJ2. TCRdb offers no J gene call, so here the DNA was matched to germline to obtain one. Looked up from germline, CDR1 is GITISATS and CDR2 is ISYDGTV (reference sequence). This CDR3 is built from 15 residues. The CDR3 sequence: CASWEVGRGKGKKLF. The CDR3 nucleotides read TGTGCCTCGTGGGAGGTAGGAAGAGGGAAGGGTAAGAAACTCTTT.

This clone has at least ten counts. This rearrangement joins TRGV3 to TRGJP2. TCRdb leaves out the J gene; it was filled in here by matching the DNA to germline. From germline, CDR1 is VTNTFY and CDR2 YDVSTARD (reference sequence). This CDR3 is 15 amino acids long. V gave up 2 bases and J gave up 3 bases; unmatched junction bases: 6. Here the CDR3 reads CATWDKSRSDWIKTF. The CDR3 coding sequence is TGTGCCACCTGGGACAAATCGCGTAGTGATTGGATCAAGACGTTT.

This clone was detected many times. TCRdb lists the protein of a much larger clone for this DNA, which differs at residue 6, so this is likely a read error; the protein given here is translated from the DNA itself. The chain employs TRGV9 and TRGJP1. Losses at the gene ends were 3 bases for V and 0 bases for J; bases not matched to a gene: 4. The CDR3 is made up of 15 amino acids. Germline assignment: CDR1 GITISATS and CDR2 ISYDGTV (reference sequence). CDR3 loop: CALWEMHTTGWFKIF. The CDR3 nucleotides are TGTGCCTTGTGGGAGATGCATACCACTGGTTGGTTCAAGATATTT.

This clone was seen more than once but under ten times. TCRdb has a much larger clone's protein, which differs at residue 8 from the translation of this DNA, likely because of a read error; what is shown is the protein translated from the DNA. The V and J genes are TRGV4 and TRGJ1 or TRGJ2. TCRdb leaves out the J gene; it was filled in here by matching the DNA to germline. There are 19 residues in the CDR3. Unmatched junction bases numbered 21, after V lost 1 base and J lost 3 bases. CDR1 EGSTGY and CDR2 YDSYTSSV come from the germline V gene. The CDR3, as DNA: TGTGCCACCTGGGATGGACTAGACTGGATGCACGATTCTTATTATAAGAAACTCTTT. Amino acid sequence: CATWDGLDWMHDSYYKKLF.

This clone was recorded a few times. TCRdb lists the protein of a much larger clone for this DNA, which differs at residue 7, so this is likely a read error; the protein given here is translated from the DNA itself. The V call is TRGV9, the J call TRGJ1 or TRGJ2. TCRdb carries no J gene annotation; the J gene was assigned here by matching the DNA with germline. Germline assignment: CDR1 GITISATS and CDR2 ISYDGTV (reference sequence). V gave up 0 bases and J gave up 12 bases; unmatched junction bases: 8. The CDR3 length is 12 residues. CDR3 nucleotide sequence: TGTGCCTTGTGGGAGGTGTGTGAGAGGAAACTCTTT. Amino acid sequence: CALWEVCERKLF.

In this sample, this clone turned up many times. This likely came from a read error, as a far larger clone is one base away. The chain uses TRGV9 and TRGJ1 or TRGJ2. Germline CDR1 and CDR2: GITISATS and ISYDGTV (reference sequence). The CDR3 runs to 11 residues. CDR3 loop: CAFPRDYKKLF. As DNA, the CDR3 is TGCGCCTTTCCGAGGGATTATAAGAAACTCTTT.

At least ten counts were recorded for this clone. The translation of this DNA and the TCRdb protein of a much larger clone differ at residue 9, probably owing to a read error; the protein shown here is translated from the DNA. V is TRGV9 and J is TRGJP1. TCRdb offers no J gene call, so here the DNA was matched to germline to obtain one. V gave up 2 bases and J gave up 6 bases; unmatched junction bases: 9. The CDR3 consists of 15 residues. Germline V gene sequence: CDR1 GITISATS, CDR2 ISYDGTV (reference sequence). CDR3 nucleotide sequence: TGTGCCTTGTGGGAGGCCCTCGGCGCTGGTTGGTTCAAGATATTT. Residues: CALWEALGAGWFKIF.

This clone occurred many times. The protein held in TCRdb is that of a much larger clone and does not match this DNA's translation at residue 11, likely because of a read error; the protein shown is translated from the DNA. The J segment was not called; the V segment is TRGV3. Germline-derived CDR1 and CDR2 are VTNTFY and YDVSTARD (reference sequence). The CDR3 has 13 residues. The CDR3 sequence: CATWARDYYKRLF. The DNA for the CDR3 is TGTGCCACCTGGGCTCGGGACTATTATAAGAGACTCTTT.

This clone was detected ten times or more. A far larger clone is one base from this, pointing to a likely read error. Other DNA sequences in the same sample also yield this CDR3. This sequence joins TRGV9 and TRGJP. Germline matching of the DNA provided the J gene here, since TCRdb leaves it blank. Per germline, CDR1 GITISATS and CDR2 ISYDGTV (reference sequence). The CDR3 contains 17 residues. The CDR3 DNA is TGTGCCTTGTGGGAGGTGCAGAAAGAGTTGGGCAAGAAAATCAAGGTATTT. Its translation is CALWEVQKELGKKIKVF.

This clone was observed many times. This rearrangement joins TRGV5 to TRGJ1 or TRGJ2. Germline trimming cut 0 bases from V and 7 bases from J; bases unmatched to any gene: 12. This CDR3 is 15 amino acids long. Per germline, CDR1 VINAFY and CDR2 YDVSNSKD. The CDR3 DNA sequence: TGTGCCACCTGGGACAGGCCACCGAATTTCTATAAGAAACTCTTT. This sequence encodes CATWDRPPNFYKKLF.

This clone was seen at least ten times. The J gene is TRGJ1 or TRGJ2, the V gene TRGV5. In the absence of a J gene in TCRdb, the DNA was matched to germline to assign it here. Germline CDR1 is VINAFY and CDR2 is YDVSNSKD. The CDR3 totals 12 residues. With 5 bases clipped from V and 8 bases from J, the junction kept 9 bases outside the gene matches. CDR3 DNA: TGTGCCACCTGGGGGCGTGGGAATAAGAAACTCTTT. Protein sequence: CATWGRGNKKLF.

This clone was observed at least ten times. TCRdb has a much larger clone's protein, which differs at residue 7 from the translation of this DNA, likely because of a read error; what is shown is the protein translated from the DNA. The CDR3 loop reads CATWSWRGYKKLF. In nucleotides, the CDR3 is TGTGCCACCTGGTCGTGGAGAGGTTATAAGAAACTCTTT. The V call is TRGV4, the J call TRGJ1 or TRGJ2. V was pared by 6 bases and J by 6 bases, with 11 bases of the junction left unmatched. The CDR3 consists of 13 residues. Per germline, CDR1 EGSTGY and CDR2 YDSYTSSV.

This clone occurred a few times. The TCRdb protein, from a much larger clone, departs from this DNA's translation at residue 4, likely by read error; the protein shown derives from the DNA. V and J are TRGV3 and TRGJ1 or TRGJ2. TCRdb supplies no J gene; here it was assigned by aligning the nucleotide sequence to germline. Germline V gene data show CDR1 as VTNTFY and CDR2 as YDVSTARD (reference sequence). This CDR3 is built from 13 residues. Written as DNA, the CDR3 is TGTGCCACCCGGGACAGGGACAATTATAAGAAACTCTTT. This gives the protein CATRDRDNYKKLF.

This clone came up a few times. TCRdb's protein for this DNA is that of a much larger clone and differs from the translation at residue 9, likely a read error; the protein shown is the DNA translation. The CDR3, as DNA: TGTGCCACCTGGGGGGTTTATAAGGAACTCTTT. Translated, it gives CATWGVYKELF. A V gene of TRGV5 was called, but no J gene was assigned. The germline V gene has CDR1 VINAFY and CDR2 YDVSNSKD. The CDR3 extends over 11 amino acids.

This rearrangement joins TRGV3 to TRGJ1 or TRGJ2. TCRdb leaves out the J gene; it was filled in here by matching the DNA to germline. The CDR3 covers 15 residues. Trimming took 5 bases from V and 2 from J; bases not matched to a gene: 12. Germline assignment: CDR1 VTNTFY and CDR2 YDVSTARD (reference sequence). The CDR3 reads CATWGGWLDYYKKLF. The CDR3 bases are TGTGCCACCTGGGGCGGATGGTTGGATTATTATAAGAAACTCTTT.

This clone was observed a handful of times. A far larger clone is just one base off, so this is likely a read error. This sample also contains other DNA sequences that code for the same CDR3. The gene calls are TRGV9 and TRGJ1 or TRGJ2. The J gene, left out of TCRdb, was set here by checking the DNA against germline. This CDR3 is 13 amino acids long. V was pared by 0 bases and J by 9 bases, with 8 bases of the junction left unmatched. Germline V gene data show CDR1 as GITISATS and CDR2 as ISYDGTV (reference sequence). The CDR3 DNA sequence: TGTGCCTTGTGGGAGGTGTACCCAATTAAGAAACTCTTT. Its translation: CALWEVYPIKKLF.

This clone turned up a few times. This likely reflects a read error, since a far larger clone is one base away. Other DNA sequences in this sample translate to the same CDR3. The CDR3 sequence: CATWDGPWSKKLF. The CDR3 coding sequence is TGTGCTACCTGGGATGGGCCGTGGAGTAAGAAACTCTTT. The chain is built from TRGV4 and TRGJ1 or TRGJ2. The J gene is not listed in TCRdb, so it was assigned here from a DNA match to germline. The germline V gene encodes CDR1 EGSTGY and CDR2 YDSYTSSV. The CDR3 runs to 13 residues.

This clone was counted many times. With a far larger clone one base away, a read error is the likely cause. This sample includes further DNA sequences coding for the same CDR3. DNA of the CDR3: TGTGCCACCTGGGACAGACCGATGATAAGAAAACTCTTT. It encodes CATWDRPMIRKLF. V usage is TRGV3 and J usage is TRGJ1 or TRGJ2. Trimming removed 1 base from V and 13 bases from J; junction bases left unmatched: 13. The CDR3 has 13 residues. Germline CDR1 is VTNTFY and CDR2 is YDVSTARD (reference sequence).

This clone was picked up many times. This likely came from a read error, as a far larger clone is one base away. This same CDR3 is encoded by further DNA sequences in the sample. V gene assignment gives TRGV9, but the J gene was left uncalled. The CDR3 covers 11 residues. CDR1 is GITISATS and CDR2 is ISYDGTV in the germline V gene (reference sequence). CDR3 amino acids: CALWEVREKLF. CDR3 DNA sequence: TGTGCCTTGTGGGAGGTGCGGGAGAAGCTCTTT.

This clone came up many times. The J gene is TRGJ1 or TRGJ2, the V gene TRGV4. TCRdb leaves out the J gene; it was filled in here by matching the DNA to germline. This CDR3 has 21 amino acids. In germline, CDR1 is EGSTGY, CDR2 YDSYTSSV. V lost 4 bases, J lost 3 bases, and 30 bases stayed unmatched. CDR3 residues: CATWEAPIIIPYLSGYYKKLF. CDR3 sequence (DNA): TGTGCCACCTGGGAGGCCCCAATAATAATTCCGTATCTATCGGGTTATTATAAGAAACTCTTT.

The rearrangement links TRGV9 to TRGJP. The J gene was missing in TCRdb and was found by matching the end of the DNA to germline. The germline gives CDR1 GITISATS, CDR2 ISYDGTV (reference sequence). The V segment lost 2 bases and the J segment 16 bases; nucleotides outside the gene matches: 26. This CDR3 has 20 amino acids. DNA for the CDR3: TGTGCCTTGTGGGAGGCCATCTCTTCCTCGCAGTTGGGCAAAAAAAAAATCAAGGTATTT. Translated: CALWEAISSSQLGKKKIKVF.

This clone was seen a few times. The TCRdb protein, from a much larger clone, departs from this DNA's translation at residue 12, likely by read error; the protein shown derives from the DNA. The J gene went uncalled, whereas the V gene is TRGV5. This CDR3 spans 14 amino acids. In germline, CDR1 is VINAFY, CDR2 YDVSNSKD. CDR3 in amino acids: CATWDFRDYYKELF. CDR3 DNA: TGTGCCACCTGGGACTTCCGAGATTATTATAAGGAACTCTTT.

Ten or more counts support this clone. The J gene is TRGJ1 or TRGJ2, the V gene TRGV5. This CDR3 has 12 amino acids. From germline, CDR1 is VINAFY and CDR2 YDVSNSKD. Trimming removed 0 bases from V and 8 bases from J; junction bases left unmatched: 4. This chain's CDR3 is CATWDRLNKKLF. In DNA form, the CDR3 reads TGTGCCACCTGGGACAGGCTTAATAAGAAACTCTTT.

This clone was detected ten times or more. The mismatch at residue 8 between this DNA's translation and the TCRdb protein of a much larger clone likely reflects a read error; the protein shown is translated from the DNA. The chain employs TRGV9 and TRGJ1 or TRGJ2. The J gene was not available in TCRdb and was assigned here by matching the DNA to germline segments. Per the germline V gene, CDR1 is GITISATS and CDR2 is ISYDGTV (reference sequence). The length of the CDR3 is 14 residues. The J segment lost 3 bases and the V segment lost 2 bases, leaving 7 bases of the junction unmatched. The CDR3 DNA reads as TGTGCCTTGTGGGAGGGGGAGAGTTATTATAAGAAACTCTTT. This translates into CALWEGESYYKKLF.